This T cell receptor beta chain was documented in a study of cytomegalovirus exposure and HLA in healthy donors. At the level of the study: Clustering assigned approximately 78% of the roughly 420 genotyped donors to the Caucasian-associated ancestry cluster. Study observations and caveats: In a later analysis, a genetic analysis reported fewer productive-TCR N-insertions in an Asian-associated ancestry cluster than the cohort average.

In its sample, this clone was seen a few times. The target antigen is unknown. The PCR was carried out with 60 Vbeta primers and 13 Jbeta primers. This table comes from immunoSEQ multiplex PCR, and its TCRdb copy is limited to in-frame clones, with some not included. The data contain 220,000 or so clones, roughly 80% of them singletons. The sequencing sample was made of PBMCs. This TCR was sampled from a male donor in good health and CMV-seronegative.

The CDR3 loop is CASSLGGGTEAFF. The CDR3, as DNA: TGTGCCAGCAGCTTGGGGGGCGGCACTGAAGCTTTCTTT. V gene TRBV5-5 combines with J gene TRBJ1-1; possibly TRBD1 for D (5 bases). The germline V gene encodes CDR1 SGHKS and CDR2 YYEKEE (reference sequence). CDR3 length: 13 residues. Deletions cut 0 bases from V and 4 bases from J, with 7 bases between.